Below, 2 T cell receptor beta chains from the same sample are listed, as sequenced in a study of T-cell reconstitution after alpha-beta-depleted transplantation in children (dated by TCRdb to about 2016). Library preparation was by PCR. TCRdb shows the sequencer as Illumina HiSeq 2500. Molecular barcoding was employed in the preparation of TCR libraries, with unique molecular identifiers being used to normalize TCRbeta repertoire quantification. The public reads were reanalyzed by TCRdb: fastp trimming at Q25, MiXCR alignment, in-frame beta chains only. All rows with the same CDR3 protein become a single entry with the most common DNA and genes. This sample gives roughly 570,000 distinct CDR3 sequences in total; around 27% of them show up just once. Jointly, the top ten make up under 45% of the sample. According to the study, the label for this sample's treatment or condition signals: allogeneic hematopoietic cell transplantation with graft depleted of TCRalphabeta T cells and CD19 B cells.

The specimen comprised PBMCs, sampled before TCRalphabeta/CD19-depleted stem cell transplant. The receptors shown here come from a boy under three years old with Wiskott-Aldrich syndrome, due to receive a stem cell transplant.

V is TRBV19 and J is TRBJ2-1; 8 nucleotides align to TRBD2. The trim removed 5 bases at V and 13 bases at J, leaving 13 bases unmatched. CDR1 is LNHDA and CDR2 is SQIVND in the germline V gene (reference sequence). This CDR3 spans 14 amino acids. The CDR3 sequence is CASSQLAVKTNQFF. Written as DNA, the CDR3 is TGTGCCAGTAGTCAACTAGCGGTAAAAACAAATCAGTTCTTC.

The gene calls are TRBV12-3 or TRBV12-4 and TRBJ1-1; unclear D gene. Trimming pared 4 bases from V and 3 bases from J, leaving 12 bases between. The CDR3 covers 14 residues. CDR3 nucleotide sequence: TGTGCCAGCAGTTCGATGGGGTGGGACACTGAAGCTTTCTTT. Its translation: CASSSMGWDTEAFF.